The present T cell receptor (beta chain) was sequenced within a study of cytomegalovirus exposure and HLA in healthy donors. Whole-study findings and limits: CMV antigen specificity was confirmed in vitro for a few CMV-associated chains. Many donors shared some public TCRs, even though most TCR sequences were rare. Accounts indicate the classifier identified cytomegalovirus status with strong specificity and sensitivity. Altogether, 160 or so TCR beta chains were recorded as cytomegalovirus-associated.

Unmatched junction bases numbered 2, after V lost 8 bases and J lost 3 bases. Germline loops: CDR1 MNHEY, CDR2 SVGAGI. This CDR3 region has 12 residues. Comments on this clone: Its antigen is as yet unknown.

Produced via immunoSEQ multiplex PCR; TCRdb's table is partial and in-frame only. The sample records just under 150,000 clones, 87% being singletons. This receptor was taken from a man younger than 35 in good health and CMV-seropositive. Sequencing was done on a sample of PBMCs. V usage is TRBV6-5 and J usage is TRBJ2-7, with 9 bases fitting TRBD2. CDR3 DNA sequence: TGTGCCAGCGGACTAGCGATCTACGAGCAGTACTTC. Translation: CASGLAIYEQYF.